Given below is one T cell receptor beta chain in context. Its cognate antigen is unknown. This specimen belongs to a study of cytomegalovirus exposure and HLA in healthy donors. General study points: CMV serostatus alone was available as immune exposure information. The classifier reportedly diagnosed cytomegalovirus status with high specificity and sensitivity.

Vbeta (60) and Jbeta (13) primers were used in the PCR. Authors' analysis steps: The authors later counted 70 million to 85 million unique TCR beta chains, 9 million to 14 million of them shared. The data were produced by immunoSEQ multiplex PCR, yet TCRdb's version contains in-frame clones alone and is incomplete. V and J calls plus clone size are reproduced from that table; the DNA served to infer D and trimming. The table shows approximately 100,000 clones, with 76% occurring only once. Between the trimmed V and J ends, which lost 7 bases and 4 bases, there was a span of 23 bases. The CDR3 totals 16 residues. Germline-derived CDR1 and CDR2 are SGHRS and YFSETQ.

This rearrangement joins TRBV5-1 to TRBJ2-5; maybe TRBD2 (5 bases). The source material was PBMCs. The receptor's source is a man in his forties in good health and CMV-seronegative. Here the CDR3 reads CASRPLTLPGGETQYF. The CDR3 bases are TGCGCCAGCCGACCCTTGACTCTCCCCGGAGGAGAGACCCAGTACTTC. The whole variable domain, remainder taken from reference TRBV5-1 and TRBJ2-5, is KAGVTQTPRYLIKTRGQQVTLSCSPISGHRSVSWYQQTPGQGLQFLFEYFSETQRNKGNFPGRFSGRQFSNSRSEMNVSTLELGDSALYLCASRPLTLPGGETQYFGPGTRLLVL.